These T cell receptor beta chains were read from a single sample in a study of cytomegalovirus exposure and HLA in healthy donors. Using immunoSEQ multiplex PCR, the repertoire was profiled, and TCRdb retains in-frame clones only, with some absent. The sample holds under 200,000 clones, over 60% seen once. Sequenced material: PBMCs. Receptors were obtained from a girl aged 5-17 years in good health and CMV-seronegative. Both conserved end residues are trimmed from each CDR3. The order of the fields is D gene, J gene, V gene, CDR3 protein. D genes are given only for firm matches.

>TRBD1|TRBJ2-1|TRBV18
ASSAGTGAYNEQF
>TRBD2|TRBJ2-1|TRBV14
ASSQGTSGGNEQF
>TRBD1|TRBJ2-7|TRBV7-2
ASSFRIGGQVSYEQY
>-|TRBJ2-3|TRBV27
ASKPDLTSTDTQY
>-|TRBJ1-2|TRBV27
ASSLGGNGYT
>-|TRBJ1-3|TRBV7-3
ASRYKKDYSGNTIY
>-|TRBJ2-2|TRBV5-4
ASSFSTGELF
>TRBD1|TRBJ1-3|TRBV4-1
ASSQGPGGMDTIY
>TRBD1|TRBJ2-7|TRBV5-1
ASSPDGQGYEQY
>TRBD2|TRBJ2-1|TRBV2
ASTKGASGGANEQF
>-|TRBJ2-1|TRBV10-1
ASSESATIEQF
>-|TRBJ2-7|TRBV7-5
ARSPSPRDLAYEQY
>TRBD1|TRBJ1-1|TRBV5-1
ASSTTGITEAF
>TRBD2|TRBJ2-5|TRBV7-9
ASSPVGGGQETQY
>-|TRBJ1-6|TRBV15
ATSTRQTYNSPLH
>-|TRBJ1-2|TRBV27
ASRRGRDLNYGYT
>-|TRBJ2-5|TRBV9
ASSPTGQGPRAQY
>TRBD1|TRBJ1-6|TRBV28
ASTPGQGLSPLH
>TRBD2|TRBJ2-7|TRBV7-2
ASSLARTSGGQTYEQY
>-|TRBJ2-5|TRBV27
ASSRGGRETQY
>-|TRBJ1-4|TRBV2
ASSEALGGAELF
>-|TRBJ1-1|TRBV11-2
ASSPGRALSDTEAF
>-|TRBJ1-1|TRBV6-5
ASSYVSGDTQAF
>TRBD2|TRBJ2-1|TRBV7-3
ASSLGSGGAYNEQF
>TRBD1|TRBJ2-5|TRBV7-7
ASSLAGGPTESQETQY
>-|TRBJ2-5|TRBV9
ASSVEVRAETQY
>TRBD1|TRBJ2-3|TRBV14
ASSQLLSTGLHDTQY
>-|TRBJ1-3|TRBV9
ASSVATEGSIGGNTIY
>-|TRBJ2-6|TRBV18
ASSPESASGANVLT
>TRBD2|TRBJ2-1|TRBV7-3
ASSLSGGGFYNEQF
>TRBD1|TRBJ2-7|TRBV7-9
ASSRYDRESSYEQY
>-|TRBJ2-3|TRBV9
ASSPRDNTDTQY